This is a list of T cell receptor beta chains from one sample in a study of blood T cell repertoires in COVID-19. Sequencing used immunoSEQ multiplex PCR; TCRdb keeps in-frame clones, though not all of them. The sample shows about 140,000 clones, roughly 80% of them seen only once. The sequenced sample consisted of peripheral blood. These receptors came from a woman of 80 years or more in a cohort sampled during active or convalescent COVID-19. Each CDR3 is given with its conserved first and last residue. A D gene is named only where the DNA matches it firmly. Only some rows state a clone size, as once, few, many or a class for expanded clones.

abundance	j_gene	len	v_gene	d_gene	CDR3nt	CDR3aa
-	TRBJ2-1	14	TRBV19	-	TGTGCCAGTAGTACGCCGGGGAAATACAATGAGCAGTTCTTC	CASSTPGKYNEQFF
-	TRBJ1-2	14	TRBV27	TRBD1	TGTGCCAGCAGGAGAGGACAGGGGAACTATGGCTACACCTTC	CASRRGQGNYGYTF
-	TRBJ2-5	14	TRBV18	TRBD2	TGTGCCAGCTCACCGCAGCGGGGTCAAGAGACCCAGTACTTC	CASSPQRGQETQYF
-	TRBJ2-6	17	TRBV6-1	TRBD2	TGTGCCAGCAGTGAATTCGGGACTAGCCATGGGGCCAACGTCCTGACTTTC	CASSEFGTSHGANVLTF
-	TRBJ1-2	15	TRBV19	TRBD1	TGTGCCAGTACCCCTCTTGACAGGGTCATGTGGGGCTACACCTTC	CASTPLDRVMWGYTF
-	TRBJ2-3	15	TRBV7-3	-	TGTGCCAGCAGTCGTGGAGGGGGCGGGACAGATACGCAGTATTTT	CASSRGGGGTDTQYF
-	TRBJ1-5	13	TRBV29-1	TRBD1	TGCAGCGCCGGGACAGGGGGGAATCAGCCCCAGCATTTT	CSAGTGGNQPQHF
-	TRBJ1-1	14	TRBV19	-	TGTGCCAGTAGTATGGAACAGGTGAACACTGAAGCTTTCTTT	CASSMEQVNTEAFF
few	TRBJ2-7	15	TRBV11-2	TRBD1	TGTGCCAGCAGCTTATTGACAGGGGTCTCCTACGAGCAGTACTTC	CASSLLTGVSYEQYF
-	TRBJ2-3	14	TRBV4-3	-	TGCGCCAGCAGCCAGGAGAGGGCTACAGATACGCAGTATTTT	CASSQERATDTQYF
-	TRBJ2-1	16	TRBV18	TRBD2	TGTGCCAGCTCCGATTTACGGGGGGGCTCCTACAATGAGCAGTTCTTC	CASSDLRGGSYNEQFF
once	TRBJ2-2	10	TRBV21-1	-	TGTGCCACCTCTATCAGGGAGCTGTTTTTT	CATSIRELFF
-	TRBJ2-6	15	TRBV11-3	-	TGTGCCAGCAGCCGGGGTGGCTCTGGGGCCAACGTCCTGACTTTC	CASSRGGSGANVLTF
-	TRBJ1-2	11	TRBV2	-	TGTGCCAGCCTCCTGCGCTATGGCTACACCTTC	CASLLRYGYTF
-	TRBJ2-5	12	TRBV30	-	TGTGCCGTAATTTACAGCCAAGAGACCCAGTACTTC	CAVIYSQETQYF
-	TRBJ2-7	14	TRBV7-2	TRBD1	TGTGCCAGCAGCTCGTCGGGACAGGGACGCGAGCAGTACTTC	CASSSSGQGREQYF
-	TRBJ1-1	15	TRBV18	-	TGTGCCAGCTCACCTTCCCCAGGTGGGAACACTGAAGCTTTCTTT	CASSPSPGGNTEAFF
-	TRBJ2-7	15	TRBV6-5	TRBD1	TGTGCCAGCAGTACAACAGGGGGCTACCTTGGAGAGCAGTACTTC	CASSTTGGYLGEQYF
-	TRBJ2-5	16	TRBV7-3	TRBD2	TGTGCCAGCAGCCTAACTAGCGGGGCTCCGCAAGAGACCCAGTACTTC	CASSLTSGAPQETQYF
-	TRBJ2-5	17	TRBV11-2	TRBD2	TGTGCCAGCAGCGCCCGCCCGGGGGAGACTAGCCCTGGGACCCAGTACTTC	CASSARPGETSPGTQYF
-	TRBJ2-7	15	TRBV5-1	-	TGCGCCAGCAGCCATACAGGCCATGCAGTCTACGAGCAGTACTTC	CASSHTGHAVYEQYF
-	TRBJ2-1	12	TRBV2	-	TGTGCCAGCAGTGCCCTTCAGGGGGGGCAGTTCTTC	CASSALQGGQFF
-	TRBJ2-2	17	TRBV7-3	-	TGTGCCAGCAGCTCCCCCCGGGACACGCCGAACACCGGGGAGCTGTTTTTT	CASSSPRDTPNTGELFF
-	TRBJ1-4	14	TRBV5-1	-	TGCGCCAGCAGCTTACTACAGGGATCCGGAAAACTGTTTTTT	CASSLLQGSGKLFF
-	TRBJ1-2	16	TRBV7-2	-	TGTGCCAGCAGCTTAGTCAGGGTGTCCTCTAACTATGGCTACACCTTC	CASSLVRVSSNYGYTF
-	TRBJ1-5	16	TRBV9	-	TGTGCCAGCAGCCCGGGGGACCGGAGGGGCAATCAGCCCCAGCATTTT	CASSPGDRRGNQPQHF
-	TRBJ1-4	15	TRBV24-1	TRBD1	TGTGCCACCAGTGATGGGACAGGGGGACAGGAAAAACTGTTTTTT	CATSDGTGGQEKLFF
-	TRBJ2-1	15	TRBV11-2	TRBD2	TGTGCCAGCAGCTTTTTAGGGACTAGCGGTGTTGTGCAGTTCTTC	CASSFLGTSGVVQFF
-	TRBJ2-7	15	TRBV6-5	TRBD1	TGTGCCAGCAGTTACGGGACAGGGGGCGCAACAAGGCAGTACTTC	CASSYGTGGATRQYF
-	TRBJ1-2	13	TRBV5-1	TRBD1	TGCGCCAGCAGCGTACAGGGGGAGTATGGCTACACCTTC	CASSVQGEYGYTF
-	TRBJ1-2	11	TRBV20-1	-	TGCAGTGCTAGAGGACAGGAAGGCTACACCTTC	CSARGQEGYTF
-	TRBJ2-2	15	TRBV11-3	-	TGTGCCAGCAGCTTAAGTCCTTACTCCCCCCGGGGAGCTGTTTTT	CASSLSPYSPRGAVF
-	TRBJ2-5	14	TRBV5-5	-	TGTGCCAGCAGCTTGTGGAGCAGCCAAGAGACCCAGTACTTC	CASSLWSSQETQYF
-	TRBJ2-7	13	TRBV27	TRBD2	TGTGCCAGCAGTTTGGTAGCGGGCTACGAGCAGTACTTC	CASSLVAGYEQYF
-	TRBJ2-1	13	TRBV5-1	TRBD1	TGCGCCAGCAGCGGGGACAGCTACAATGAGCAGTTCTTC	CASSGDSYNEQFF
-	TRBJ1-1	14	TRBV19	-	TGTGCCAGTAGATACAGGATCGAGAACACTGAAGCTTTCTTT	CASRYRIENTEAFF
-	TRBJ2-3	12	TRBV28	-	TGTGCCAGCAGTTTATTGACAGGCACGCAGTATTTT	CASSLLTGTQYF
-	TRBJ1-6	12	TRBV3-1/TRBV3-2	-	TGTGCCAGCAGCCAAACTATTTCACCCCTCCACTTT	CASSQTISPLHF
-	TRBJ1-1	13	TRBV27	-	TGTGCCAGCAGTTTATCGCCAGGCACTGAAGCTTTCTTT	CASSLSPGTEAFF
-	TRBJ1-3	17	TRBV5-8	-	TGTGCCAGCAGCATTGACTGGGGCCTATTCTCTGGAAACACCATATATTTT	CASSIDWGLFSGNTIYF